This record covers a single T cell receptor beta chain. Its specificity is not known. The repertoire was sequenced with immunoSEQ multiplex PCR; TCRdb's copy has only in-frame clones and lacks some. The table includes about 150,000 clones, about nine tenths detected once. Trimming stripped 1 base from V and 2 bases from J, with 15 bases between. CDR3 length equals 17 residues. The data originate from a study of T cell responses to AZD1222 COVID-19 vaccine. Whole-study results and caveats: Repertoires in all cases were sampled only once the peak T cell response had passed. White British ancestry dominated among donors, who included more females, and clonal diversity was possibly underestimated.

Sequenced here: peripheral blood, sampled on day 0 of AZD1222 vaccination. The V call is TRBV23-1, the J call TRBJ2-1, with D perhaps matching TRBD1 (6 bases). TRBV23-1 is labeled an ORF, and its function is uncertain. This TCR was sampled from an adult in good health. The CDR3 loop is CASSQCDPGVTYNEQFF. Written as DNA, the CDR3 is TGCGCCAGCAGTCAATGCGACCCAGGGGTCACCTACAATGAGCAGTTCTTC.